The clone carrying this TCR beta chain appeared a single time. This entry comes from a study of blood T cell repertoires in COVID-19. Background on the study: Both acute and convalescent COVID-19 samples were obtained from the United States, Italy and Spain. PBMCs, B-cell-depleted T cells, or T cells were the source of the cDNA or gDNA that made up the material.

CDR1 is SGHTA, CDR2 FQGTGA, per germline. CDR3 length: 14 amino acids. The ends lost 5 bases at V and 6 bases at J; junction bases unmatched: 5. Per the study methods: Reference gene primer amplification gave estimated nucleated cell counts. Profiling relied on immunoSEQ multiplex PCR, and the TCRdb table lists in-frame clones only, not all of them. That table is the source of V, J and clone size, and D and trimming were worked out from the DNA. Altogether 52,000 or so clones are present, 80% to 90% being singletons, with the ten largest covering 2.5% to 3%. The receptor's source is a man aged 80 or over with acute or convalescent COVID-19. The rearrangement links TRBV7-3 to TRBJ2-3; TRBD2 agrees at 10 bases. Material: peripheral blood. CDR3 sequence: CASSRLAGPDTQYF. The CDR3 bases are TGTGCCAGCAGCCGACTAGCGGGCCCGGATACGCAGTATTTT.